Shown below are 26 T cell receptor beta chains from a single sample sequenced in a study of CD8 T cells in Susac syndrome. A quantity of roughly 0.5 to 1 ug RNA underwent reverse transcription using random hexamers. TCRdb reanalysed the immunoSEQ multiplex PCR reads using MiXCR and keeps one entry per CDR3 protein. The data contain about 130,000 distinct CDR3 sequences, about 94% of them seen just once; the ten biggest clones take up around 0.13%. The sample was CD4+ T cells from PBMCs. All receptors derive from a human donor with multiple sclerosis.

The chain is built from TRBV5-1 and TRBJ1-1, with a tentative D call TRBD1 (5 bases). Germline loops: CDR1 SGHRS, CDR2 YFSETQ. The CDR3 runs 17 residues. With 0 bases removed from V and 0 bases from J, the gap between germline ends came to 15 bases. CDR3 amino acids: CASSLVWGVALNTEAFF. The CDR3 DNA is TGCGCCAGCAGCTTGGTTTGGGGGGTAGCCTTGAACACTGAAGCTTTCTTT.

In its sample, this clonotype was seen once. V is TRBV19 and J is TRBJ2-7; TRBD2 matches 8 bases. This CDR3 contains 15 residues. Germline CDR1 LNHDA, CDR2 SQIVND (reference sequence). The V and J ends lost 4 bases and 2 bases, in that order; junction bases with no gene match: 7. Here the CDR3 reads CASSSPGRAAYEQYF. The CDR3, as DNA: TGTGCCAGTAGTAGCCCCGGGAGGGCAGCCTACGAGCAGTACTTC.

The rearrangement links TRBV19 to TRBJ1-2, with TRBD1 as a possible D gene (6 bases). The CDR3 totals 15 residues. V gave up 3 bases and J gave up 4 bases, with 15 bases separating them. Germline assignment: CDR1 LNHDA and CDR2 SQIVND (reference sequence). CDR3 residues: CASSIGWGQFYGYTF. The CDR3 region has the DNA TGTGCCAGTAGTATCGGTTGGGGGCAGTTCTATGGCTACACCTTC.

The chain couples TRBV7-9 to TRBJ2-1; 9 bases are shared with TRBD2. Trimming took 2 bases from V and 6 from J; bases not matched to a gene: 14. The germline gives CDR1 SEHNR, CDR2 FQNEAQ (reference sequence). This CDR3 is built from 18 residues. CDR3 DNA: TGTGCCAGCAGCTTAAGATCTAGCGGGGCTACAGTGAGCAATGAGCAGTTCTTC. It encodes CASSLRSSGATVSNEQFF.

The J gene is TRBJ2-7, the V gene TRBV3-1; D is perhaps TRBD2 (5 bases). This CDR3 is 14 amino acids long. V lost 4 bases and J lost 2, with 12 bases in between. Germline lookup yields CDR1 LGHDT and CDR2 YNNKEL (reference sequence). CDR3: CASSRGGGTYEQYF. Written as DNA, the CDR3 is TGTGCCAGCAGCCGCGGCGGAGGAACCTACGAGCAGTACTTC.

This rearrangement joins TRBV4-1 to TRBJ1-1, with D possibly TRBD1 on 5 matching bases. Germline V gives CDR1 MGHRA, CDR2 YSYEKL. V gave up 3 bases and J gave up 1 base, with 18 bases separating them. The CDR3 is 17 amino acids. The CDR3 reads CASSHAVAGKENTEAFF. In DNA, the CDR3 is TGCGCCAGCAGCCATGCGGTGGCAGGGAAGGAGAACACTGAAGCTTTCTTT.

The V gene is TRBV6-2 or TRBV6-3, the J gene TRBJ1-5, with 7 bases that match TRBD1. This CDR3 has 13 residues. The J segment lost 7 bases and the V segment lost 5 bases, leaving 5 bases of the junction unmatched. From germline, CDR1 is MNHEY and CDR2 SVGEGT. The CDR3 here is CASSTGARQPQHF. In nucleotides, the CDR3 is TGTGCCAGCAGTACAGGGGCGAGGCAGCCCCAGCATTTT.

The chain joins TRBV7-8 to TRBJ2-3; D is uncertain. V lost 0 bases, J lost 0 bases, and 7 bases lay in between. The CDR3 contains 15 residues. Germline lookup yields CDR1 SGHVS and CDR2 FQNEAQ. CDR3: CASSLADGSTDTQYF. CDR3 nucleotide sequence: TGTGCCAGCAGCTTAGCGGACGGTAGCACAGATACGCAGTATTTT.

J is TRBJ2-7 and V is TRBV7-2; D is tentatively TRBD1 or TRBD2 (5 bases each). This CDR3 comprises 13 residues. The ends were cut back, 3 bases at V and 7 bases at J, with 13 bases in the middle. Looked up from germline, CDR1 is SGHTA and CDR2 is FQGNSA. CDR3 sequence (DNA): TGTGCCAGCAGCTTGAGAGGGGTGGGGGAGCAGTACTTC. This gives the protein CASSLRGVGEQYF.

DNA of the CDR3: TGTGCCAGCAGCCCACCGGGACTAGGCGTCCAAGAGACCCAGTACTTC. Protein sequence: CASSPPGLGVQETQYF. The rearrangement joins TRBV3-1 to TRBJ2-5; 8 bases map to TRBD2. Germline CDR1 and CDR2: LGHDT and YNNKEL (reference sequence). With 4 bases clipped from V and 1 base from J, the junction kept 8 bases outside the gene matches. The CDR3 has 16 residues.

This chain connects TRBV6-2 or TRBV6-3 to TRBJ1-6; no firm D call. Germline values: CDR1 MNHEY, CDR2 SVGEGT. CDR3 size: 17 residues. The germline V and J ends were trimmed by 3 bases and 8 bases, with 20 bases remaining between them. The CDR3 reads CASSYTWAGPADSPLHF. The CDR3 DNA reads TGTGCCAGCAGTTATACCTGGGCAGGCCCGGCAGATTCACCCCTCCACTTT.

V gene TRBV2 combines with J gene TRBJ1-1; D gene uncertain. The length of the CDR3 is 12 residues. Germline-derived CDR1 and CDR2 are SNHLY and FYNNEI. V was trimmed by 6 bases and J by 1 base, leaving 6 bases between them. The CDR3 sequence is CASRRENTEAFF. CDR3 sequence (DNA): TGTGCCAGCAGAAGAGAGAACACTGAAGCTTTCTTT. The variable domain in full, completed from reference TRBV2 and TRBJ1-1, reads EPEVTQTPSHQVTQMGQEVILRCVPISNHLYFYWYRQILGQKVEFLVSFYNNEISEKSEIFDDQFSVERPDGSNFTLKIRSTKLEDSAMYFCASRRENTEAFFGQGTRLTVV.

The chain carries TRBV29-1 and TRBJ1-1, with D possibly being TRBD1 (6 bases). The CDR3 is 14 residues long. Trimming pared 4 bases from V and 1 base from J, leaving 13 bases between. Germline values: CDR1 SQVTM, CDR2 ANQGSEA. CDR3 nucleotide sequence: TGCAGCGTTGGCACAGGGCGGGCGAACACTGAAGCTTTCTTT. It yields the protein CSVGTGRANTEAFF.

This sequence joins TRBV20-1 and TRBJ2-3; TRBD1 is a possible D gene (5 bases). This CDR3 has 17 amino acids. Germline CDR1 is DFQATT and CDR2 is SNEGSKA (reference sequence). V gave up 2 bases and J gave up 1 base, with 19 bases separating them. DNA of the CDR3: TGCAGTGCTAGATCTATACTCTGGGGCCAGGGCACAGATACGCAGTATTTT. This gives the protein CSARSILWGQGTDTQYF.

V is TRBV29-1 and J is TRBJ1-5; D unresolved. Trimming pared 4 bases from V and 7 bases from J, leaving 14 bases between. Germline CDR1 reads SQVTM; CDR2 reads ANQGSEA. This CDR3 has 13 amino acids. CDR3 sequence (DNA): TGCAGCGTTGGGAACTCGGGAGAACAGCCCCAGCATTTT. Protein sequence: CSVGNSGEQPQHF.

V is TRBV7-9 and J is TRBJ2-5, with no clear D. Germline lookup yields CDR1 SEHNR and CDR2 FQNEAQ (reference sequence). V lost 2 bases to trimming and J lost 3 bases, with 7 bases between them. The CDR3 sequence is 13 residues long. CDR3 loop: CASSLSSEETQYF. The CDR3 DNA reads TGTGCCAGCAGCTTATCATCTGAAGAGACCCAGTACTTC.

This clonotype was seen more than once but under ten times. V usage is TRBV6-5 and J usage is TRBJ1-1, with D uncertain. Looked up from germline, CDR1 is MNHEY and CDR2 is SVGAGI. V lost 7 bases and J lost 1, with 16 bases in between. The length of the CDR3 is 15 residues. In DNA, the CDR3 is TGTGCCAGCATGGGTTACCCAATAACGAACACTGAAGCTTTCTTT. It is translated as CASMGYPITNTEAFF.

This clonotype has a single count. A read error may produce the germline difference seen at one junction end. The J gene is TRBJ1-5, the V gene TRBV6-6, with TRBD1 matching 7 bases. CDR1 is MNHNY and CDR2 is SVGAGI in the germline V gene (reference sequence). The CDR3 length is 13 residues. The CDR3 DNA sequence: TGTGCCAGCAGCAGGGGGAGCAATCAGCTCCAGCATTTT. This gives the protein CASSRGSNQLQHF.

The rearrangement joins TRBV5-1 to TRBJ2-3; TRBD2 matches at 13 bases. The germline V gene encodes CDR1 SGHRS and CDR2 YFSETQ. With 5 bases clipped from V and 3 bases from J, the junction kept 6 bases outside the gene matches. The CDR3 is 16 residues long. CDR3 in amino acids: CASSLTSGRLTDTQYF. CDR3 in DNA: TGCGCCAGCAGTTTGACTAGCGGGAGGCTAACAGATACGCAGTATTTT.

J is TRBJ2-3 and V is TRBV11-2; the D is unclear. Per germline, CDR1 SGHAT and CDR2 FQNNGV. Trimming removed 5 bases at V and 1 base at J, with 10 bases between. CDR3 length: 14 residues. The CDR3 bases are TGTGCCAGCAGCCCATACGATGGCACAGATACGCAGTATTTT. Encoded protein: CASSPYDGTDTQYF.

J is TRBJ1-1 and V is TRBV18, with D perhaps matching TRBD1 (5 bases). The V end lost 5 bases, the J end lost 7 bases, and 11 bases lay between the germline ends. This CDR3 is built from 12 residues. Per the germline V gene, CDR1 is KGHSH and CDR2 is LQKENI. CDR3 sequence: CASSGGANEAFF. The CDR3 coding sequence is TGTGCCAGCTCAGGTGGGGCCAATGAAGCTTTCTTT.

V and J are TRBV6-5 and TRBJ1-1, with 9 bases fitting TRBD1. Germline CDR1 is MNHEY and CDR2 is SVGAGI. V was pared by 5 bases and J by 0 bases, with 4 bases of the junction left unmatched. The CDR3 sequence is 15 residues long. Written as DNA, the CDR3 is TGTGCCAGCAGTCATGGACAGGGGATGAACACTGAAGCTTTCTTT. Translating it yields CASSHGQGMNTEAFF.

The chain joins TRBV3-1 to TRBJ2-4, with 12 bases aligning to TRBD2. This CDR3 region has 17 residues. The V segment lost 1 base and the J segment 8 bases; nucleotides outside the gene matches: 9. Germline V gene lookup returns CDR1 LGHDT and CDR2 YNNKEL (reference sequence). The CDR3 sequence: CASSQVPSGRVGDIQYF. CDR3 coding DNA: TGTGCCAGCAGCCAAGTACCTAGCGGGAGGGTCGGGGACATTCAGTACTTC.

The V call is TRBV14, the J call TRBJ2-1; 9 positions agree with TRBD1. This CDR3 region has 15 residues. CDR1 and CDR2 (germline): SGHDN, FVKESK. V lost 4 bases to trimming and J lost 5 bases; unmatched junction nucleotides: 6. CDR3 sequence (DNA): TGTGCCAGCAGCCTCCAGGACAGGGGCGACAATGAGCAGTTCTTC. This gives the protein CASSLQDRGDNEQFF.

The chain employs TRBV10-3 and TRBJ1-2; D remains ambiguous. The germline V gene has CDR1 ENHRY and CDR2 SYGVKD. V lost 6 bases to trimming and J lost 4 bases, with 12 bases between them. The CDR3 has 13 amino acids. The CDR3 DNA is TGTGCCATCAGGGCGCGCGACCTCTATGGCTACACCTTC. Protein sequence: CAIRARDLYGYTF.

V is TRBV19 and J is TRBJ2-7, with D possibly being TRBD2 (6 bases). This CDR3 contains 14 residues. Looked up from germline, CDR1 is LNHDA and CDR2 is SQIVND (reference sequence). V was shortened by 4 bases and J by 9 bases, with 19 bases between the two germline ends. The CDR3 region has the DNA TGTGCCAGTAGTACAGGACGAGGGGAGGAAGTGCAGTACTTC. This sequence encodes CASSTGRGEEVQYF.